The clone carrying this T cell receptor beta chain has just one count. Its antigen remains unidentified. This entry comes from a study of cytomegalovirus exposure and HLA in healthy donors. Overall study results and limits: It is likely that the observed cluster of highly shared sequence variants was a sequencing artifact. Most TCR sequences proved rare, with some public TCRs found in many donors.

Donors in the study were healthy people who gave bone marrow. The PCR employed 60 Vbeta primers together with 13 Jbeta primers. Original analysis: In a later analysis, 8.5 million to 14 million of approximately 86 million unique beta chains occurred in at least two donors. Libraries were prepared by immunoSEQ multiplex PCR; TCRdb keeps only in-frame clonotypes and omits some of them. The DNA gave D and trimming, while V, J and clone size come from that table. The sample lists roughly 130,000 clones, 70% to 85% occurring once. The CDR3 sequence is 16 residues long. Germline V gives CDR1 SGHRS, CDR2 YFSETQ. Trimming left V 3 bases short and J 2 bases short, with 17 bases between.

Specimen: PBMCs. The origin of this receptor is a boy between 2 and 15 years old in good health and CMV-seronegative. The chain employs TRBV5-1 and TRBJ1-2, with TRBD1 as a possible D gene (6 bases). DNA of the CDR3: TGCGCCAGCAGCTCCCTGGACAGAGGGGCGAACTATGGCTACACCTTC. This encodes CASSSLDRGANYGYTF.